The 12 T cell receptor beta chains reported below all come from one sample, sequenced in a study of T cell repertoires in cytomegalovirus infection. One entry per CDR3 protein results from TCRdb running MiXCR on the reads. The sample lists about 180,000 distinct CDR3 sequences; about 18% were seen once. Sequenced: CD8+ T cells from PBMCs. These receptors originate from a human donor in good health (CMV status not recorded). Some clones in this sample may be carry-over from other donors' samples.

The V and J genes are TRBV7-8 and TRBJ1-1; unclear D gene. Looked up from germline, CDR1 is SGHVS and CDR2 is FQNEAQ. V was trimmed by 4 bases and J by 0 bases, leaving 12 bases between them. This CDR3 has 15 residues. In DNA form, the CDR3 reads TGTGCCAGCAGCTCAGGACGGCTGATGAACACTGAAGCTTTCTTT. It translates to CASSSGRLMNTEAFF.

The chain couples TRBV28 to TRBJ2-7; TRBD1 agrees at 9 bases. The CDR3 totals 14 residues. The V gene end was trimmed by 6 bases and the J gene end by 7 bases; junction bases not matched to a gene: 10. Germline CDR1 and CDR2: MDHEN and SYDVKM. This chain's CDR3 is CASRTGTGRMEQYF. The CDR3 DNA reads TGTGCCAGCAGGACCGGGACAGGGCGCATGGAGCAGTACTTC. Using reference TRBV28 and TRBJ2-7 for the parts outside the CDR3, the full variable domain is DVKVTQSSRYLVKRTGEKVFLECVQDMDHENMFWYRQDPGLGLRLIYFSYDVKMKEKGDIPEGYSVSREKKERFSLILESASTNQTSMYLCASRTGTGRMEQYFGPGTRLTVT.

In nucleotides, the CDR3 is TGTGCCAGCAGCCTCGGGCAGGGGGCAGAGACCCAGTACTTC. It codes for CASSLGQGAETQYF. The J gene is TRBJ2-5, the V gene TRBV6-5; 8 positions agree with TRBD1. CDR1 is MNHEY and CDR2 is SVGAGI in the germline V gene. The junction had 7 bases not matched to a gene; V was cut back by 6 bases and J by 4 bases. The CDR3 contains 14 residues.

This clonotype has more than one count but fewer than ten. The chain joins TRBV6-5 to TRBJ2-7; D is undetermined. The germline CDR1 and CDR2 sequences are MNHEY and SVGAGI. The CDR3 is 12 residues long. Trimming cost V 1 base and J 4 bases, with 5 bases left between them. The chain's CDR3 is CASSYYGYEQYF. In DNA, the CDR3 is TGTGCCAGCAGTTACTACGGGTACGAGCAGTACTTC.

The chain combines TRBV6-1 with TRBJ2-5; tentative D call: TRBD1 (6 bases). Germline-derived CDR1 and CDR2 are MNHNS and SASEGT. V was cut by 6 bases and J by 5 bases, with 13 bases left in between. The CDR3 consists of 13 residues. DNA of the CDR3: TGTGCCAGCAGCCAGGGGATAGTGGAGACCCAGTACTTC. Translating it yields CASSQGIVETQYF.

V gene TRBV4-1 combines with J gene TRBJ2-7; perhaps D is TRBD1 or TRBD2 (6 bases each). The V end lost 4 bases, the J end lost 0 bases, and 19 bases lay between the germline ends. Germline V gene lookup returns CDR1 MGHRA and CDR2 YSYEKL. The CDR3 runs to 17 residues. Here the CDR3 reads CASSLREAGGGSYEQYF. The CDR3 DNA follows: TGCGCCAGCAGCCTCAGAGAGGCCGGGGGCGGCTCCTACGAGCAGTACTTC.

This clonotype was picked up many times. The gene calls are TRBV7-9 and TRBJ2-2; 11 bases are shared with TRBD1. This CDR3 is 16 amino acids long. Germline V gene data show CDR1 as SEHNR and CDR2 as FQNEAQ (reference sequence). V lost 5 bases to trimming and J lost 4 bases; unmatched junction nucleotides: 6. CDR3 DNA sequence: TGTGCCAGCAGCGCAGGACAGGGGGCGCGCACCGGGGAGCTGTTTTTT. Translating gives CASSAGQGARTGELFF. The complete variable domain, with remaining parts taken from reference TRBV7-9 and TRBJ2-2, reads DTGVSQNPRHKITKRGQNVTFRCDPISEHNRLYWYRQTLGQGPEFLTYFQNEAQLEKSRLLSDRFSAERPKGSFSTLEIQRTEQGDSAMYLCASSAGQGARTGELFFGEGSRLTVL.

This clonotype turned up a few times. The chain recombines TRBV4-1 with TRBJ1-5; D ambiguous. Germline CDR1 is MGHRA and CDR2 is YSYEKL. The germline V and J ends were trimmed by 3 bases and 6 bases, with 15 bases remaining between them. CDR3 length: 15 residues. The CDR3: CASSHRRGNGQPQHF. CDR3 nucleotides: TGCGCCAGCAGCCACCGGAGAGGGAACGGTCAGCCCCAGCATTTT.

The chain combines TRBV12-3 or TRBV12-4 with TRBJ2-3; 9 bases align to TRBD2. This CDR3 has 15 residues. The ends lost 1 base at V and 7 bases at J; junction bases unmatched: 6. In DNA form, the CDR3 reads TGTGCCAGCAGTTTAGAGGCTAGCGGGACTCATACGCAGTATTTT. Translated, it gives CASSLEASGTHTQYF.

This clonotype has only a few counts. The chain employs TRBV6-2 or TRBV6-3 and TRBJ2-7; D unclear. Germline CDR1 and CDR2: MNHEY and SVGEGT. Trimming pared 3 bases from V and 6 bases from J, leaving 9 bases between. This CDR3 contains 12 residues. CDR3 DNA: TGTGCCAGCAGTTATTCGCCACTCGAGCAGTACTTC. Translation gives CASSYSPLEQYF.

The chain joins TRBV28 to TRBJ1-1; D is undetermined. CDR3 length: 14 amino acids. Germline V gives CDR1 MDHEN, CDR2 SYDVKM. Trimming pared 2 bases from V and 5 bases from J, leaving 12 bases between. As DNA, the CDR3 is TGTGCCAGCAGTTTAGTCGATGGGAAGACTGAAGCTTTCTTT. Its translation is CASSLVDGKTEAFF. Drawing the rest from reference TRBV28 and TRBJ1-1, the complete variable domain is DVKVTQSSRYLVKRTGEKVFLECVQDMDHENMFWYRQDPGLGLRLIYFSYDVKMKEKGDIPEGYSVSREKKERFSLILESASTNQTSMYLCASSLVDGKTEAFFGQGTRLTVV.

This clonotype has a handful of counts. The chain has TRBV7-6 and TRBJ2-2, with TRBD1 as a possible D gene (5 bases). Trimming shortened V by 0 bases and J by 5 bases, and 13 bases separated the two germline ends. The V gene's germline CDR1 is SGHVS and CDR2 FNYEAQ. The CDR3 has 16 amino acids. The CDR3 DNA follows: TGTGCCAGCAGCTTAGCGGGGCCTAGATGGACCGGGGAGCTGTTTTTT. It encodes CASSLAGPRWTGELFF.